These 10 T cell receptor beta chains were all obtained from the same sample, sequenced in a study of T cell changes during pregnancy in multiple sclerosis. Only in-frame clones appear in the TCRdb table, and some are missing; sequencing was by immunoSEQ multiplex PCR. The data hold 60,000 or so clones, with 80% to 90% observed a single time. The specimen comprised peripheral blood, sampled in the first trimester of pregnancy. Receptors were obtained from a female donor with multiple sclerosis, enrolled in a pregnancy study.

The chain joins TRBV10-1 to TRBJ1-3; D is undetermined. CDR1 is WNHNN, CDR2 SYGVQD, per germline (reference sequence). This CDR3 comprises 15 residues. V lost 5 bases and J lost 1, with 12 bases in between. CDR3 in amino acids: CASSKRAASGNTIYF. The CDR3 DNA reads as TGCGCCAGCAGTAAGAGGGCGGCTTCTGGAAACACCATATATTTT.

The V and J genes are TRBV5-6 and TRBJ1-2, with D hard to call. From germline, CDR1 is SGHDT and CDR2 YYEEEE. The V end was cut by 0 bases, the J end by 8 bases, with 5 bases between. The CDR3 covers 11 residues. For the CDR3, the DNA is TGTGCCAGCAGCTTGGCGAGGGGCTACACCTTC. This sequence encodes CASSLARGYTF.

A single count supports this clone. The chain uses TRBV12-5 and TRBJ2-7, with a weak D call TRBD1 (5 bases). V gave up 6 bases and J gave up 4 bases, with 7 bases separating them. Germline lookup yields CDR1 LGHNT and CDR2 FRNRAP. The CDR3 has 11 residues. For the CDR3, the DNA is TGTGCTAGTGGCCGACAGTACGAGCAGTACTTC. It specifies CASGRQYEQYF. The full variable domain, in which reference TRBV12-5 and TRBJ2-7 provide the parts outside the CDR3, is DARVTQTPRHKVTEMGQEVTMRCQPILGHNTVFWYRQTMMQGLELLAYFRNRAPLDDSGMPKDRFSAEMPDATLATLKIQPSEPRDSAVYFCASGRQYEQYFGPGTRLTVT.

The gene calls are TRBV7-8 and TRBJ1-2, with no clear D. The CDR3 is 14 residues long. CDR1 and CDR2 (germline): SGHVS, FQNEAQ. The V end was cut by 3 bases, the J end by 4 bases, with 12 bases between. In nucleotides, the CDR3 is TGTGCCAGCAGCTTCCCGGGTGAAGCCTATGGCTACACCTTC. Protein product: CASSFPGEAYGYTF. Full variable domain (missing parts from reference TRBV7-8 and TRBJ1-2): GAGVSQSPRYKVAKRGQDVALRCDPISGHVSLFWYQQALGQGPEFLTYFQNEAQLDKSGLPSDRFFAERPEGSVSTLKIQRTQQEDSAVYLCASSFPGEAYGYTFGSGTRLTVV.

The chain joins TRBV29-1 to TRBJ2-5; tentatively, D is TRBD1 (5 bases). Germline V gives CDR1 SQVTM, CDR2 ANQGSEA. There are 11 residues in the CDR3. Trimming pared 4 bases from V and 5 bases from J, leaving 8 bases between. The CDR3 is CSVVGPETQYF. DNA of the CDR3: TGCAGCGTTGTGGGGCCTGAGACCCAGTACTTC.

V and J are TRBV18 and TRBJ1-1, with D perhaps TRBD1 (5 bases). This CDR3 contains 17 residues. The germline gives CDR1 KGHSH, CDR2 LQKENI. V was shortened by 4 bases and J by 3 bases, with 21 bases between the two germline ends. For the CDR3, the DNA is TGTGCCAGCTCACGTTCTCTATCTCAGGGTGGGGACACTGAAGCTTTCTTT. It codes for CASSRSLSQGGDTEAFF.

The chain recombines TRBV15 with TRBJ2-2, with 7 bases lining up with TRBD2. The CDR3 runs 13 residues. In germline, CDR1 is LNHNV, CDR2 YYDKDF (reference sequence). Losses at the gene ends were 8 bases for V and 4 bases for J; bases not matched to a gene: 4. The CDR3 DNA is TGTGCCACCGGACTAGGCCTCACCGGGGAGCTGTTTTTT. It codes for CATGLGLTGELFF.

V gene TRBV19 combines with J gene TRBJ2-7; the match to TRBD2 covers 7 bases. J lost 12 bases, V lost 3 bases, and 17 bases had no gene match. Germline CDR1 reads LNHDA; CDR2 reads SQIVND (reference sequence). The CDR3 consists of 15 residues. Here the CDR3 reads CASSMIESGGENLYF. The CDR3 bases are TGTGCCAGTAGTATGATTGAATCGGGAGGTGAAAATCTGTACTTC.

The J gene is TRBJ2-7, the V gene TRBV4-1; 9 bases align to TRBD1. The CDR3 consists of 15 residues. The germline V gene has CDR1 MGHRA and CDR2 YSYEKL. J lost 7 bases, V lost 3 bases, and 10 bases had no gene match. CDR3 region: CASSQDRDRVWEQYF. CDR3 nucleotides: TGCGCCAGCAGCCAGGACCGGGACAGGGTTTGGGAGCAGTACTTC.

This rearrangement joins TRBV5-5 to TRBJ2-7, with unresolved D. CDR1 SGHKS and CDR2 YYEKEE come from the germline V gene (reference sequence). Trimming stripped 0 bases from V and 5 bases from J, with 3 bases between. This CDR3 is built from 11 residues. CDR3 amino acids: CASSLADEQYF. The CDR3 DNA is TGTGCCAGCAGCTTGGCTGACGAGCAGTACTTC. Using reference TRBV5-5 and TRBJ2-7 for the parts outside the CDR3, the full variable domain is DAGVTQSPTHLIKTRGQQVTLRCSPISGHKSVSWYQQVLGQGPQFIFQYYEKEERGRGNFPDRFSARQFPNYSSELNVNALLLGDSALYLCASSLADEQYFGPGTRLTVT.